This T cell receptor beta chain was identified in a study of blood T cell repertoires in COVID-19 (dated by TCRdb to the early 2020s). Some background on the complete study: Samples covering the acute and convalescent phases of COVID-19 were provided by collaborators in the United States, Italy and Spain. The prospective study material was composed of cDNA or gDNA derived from T cells, B-cell-depleted T cells, or PBMCs. The dataset comprised deeply sampled blood TCRbeta repertoires from subjects exposed to, actively infected with, or recovered from COVID-19. The repertoires were released in a freely available public database intended as a resource for research on the immune response to SARS-CoV-2. Samples were obtained from the ongoing ImmuneRACE study (first 160 participants) and from over 1,000 subjects provided by 6 global collaborators. A de-identified subject ID, COVID-19 status, age in years and sex were almost always included in the sample metadata. Where HLA class I and class II types were available, the types were taken from metadata supplied by the sample provider, not from assay-based typing. Broad study findings and their caveats: The amount of clinical and demographic metadata varied by source and participant and was provided uncurated.

TCRbeta CDR3 regions were amplified from genomic DNA using the immunoSEQ Assay, a bias-controlled multiplex PCR. The study's processing was this. Within the assay, amplification of reference gene primers was used to estimate how many nucleated cells each sample contained. To quantify the absolute abundance of each unique TCRbeta CDR3 rearrangement, sequence reads were collapsed and filtered. For each sample, productive Simpson clonality was calculated by taking the square root of Simpson's diversity index across productive rearrangements. TCRdb obtained this table from immuneACCESS and retained in-frame rearrangements with V and J assigned. These tables miss some clones; where compared with another copy, unresolved V genes account for less than half of the shortfall, and the remainder is unexplained. The V and J calls and clone size come from that table; D and trimming were worked out from the DNA. Across this sample there are around 300,000 clones, with approximately 85% seen only once. Jointly, the top ten make up around 10% of the sample.

Points on this clone: No antigen is known for it. No per-base quality is available; no much larger clone lies one base away.

Clipping removes 3 bases from V and 6 bases from J, with 11 as the unmatched junction base count. The CDR3 covers 16 residues, taking in both the cysteine and the phenylalanine. Here the CDR3 DNA is all that survives: 48 bases in frame from base 1. The germline V gene (reference sequence) provides CDR1 LNHNV and CDR2 YYDKDF. The collaborating institutions used their own protocols to collect whole blood in K2EDTA tubes. Collaborator samples were shipped for TCRbeta analysis as frozen whole blood, isolated PBMCs, or DNA extracted from either sample type. This TCR was sampled from a woman aged 70-85 years with acute or convalescent COVID-19. The chain joins TRBV15 to TRBJ1-1; 9 central nucleotides agree with TRBD1. The sequencing input was peripheral blood. CDR3 region: CATSRITGGLVAEAFF. The nucleotide sequence is given as TGTGCCACCAGCAGGATCACAGGGGGCCTTGTCGCTGAAGCTTTCTTT.